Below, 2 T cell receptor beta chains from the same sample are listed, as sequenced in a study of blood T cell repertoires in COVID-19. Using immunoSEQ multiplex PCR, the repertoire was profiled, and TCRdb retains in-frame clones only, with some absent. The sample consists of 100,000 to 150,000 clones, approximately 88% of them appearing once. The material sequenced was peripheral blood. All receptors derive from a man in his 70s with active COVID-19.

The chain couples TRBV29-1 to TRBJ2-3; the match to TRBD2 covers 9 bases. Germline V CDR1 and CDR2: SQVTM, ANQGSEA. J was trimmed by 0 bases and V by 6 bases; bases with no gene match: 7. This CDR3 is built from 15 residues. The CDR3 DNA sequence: TGCAGCGTGCCACTAGCGGGTTTAAGCACAGATACGCAGTATTTT. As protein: CSVPLAGLSTDTQYF.

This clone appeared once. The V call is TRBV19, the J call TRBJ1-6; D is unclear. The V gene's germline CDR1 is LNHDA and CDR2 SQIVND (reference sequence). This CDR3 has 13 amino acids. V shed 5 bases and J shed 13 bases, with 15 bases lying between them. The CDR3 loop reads CASSPRQDLPLHF. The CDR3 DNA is TGTGCCAGTAGTCCGCGCCAAGACTTGCCCCTCCACTTT.